This TCR beta chain was captured by sequencing in a study of a mutant IDH1 vaccine in newly diagnosed glioma. Study summary: Patients began vaccination 4-6 weeks after radiotherapy alone, or with temozolomide cycles. Treated patients, averaging 40.4 years, were about 60% male and approximately 38% female. Patients were pretreated with radiotherapy, temozolomide, or both, mostly both.

Turning to this clone: Its cognate antigen is unknown.

Generated by immunoSEQ multiplex PCR, the TCRdb table keeps only in-frame clones and is missing some. The data contain some 49,000 clones, approximately 76% of them singletons. Stated time point: week 47, end of study. Each vaccine dose was 300 ug of mutant IDH1 20-mer peptide, with topical imiquimod. Every donor had a new WHO grade 3 or 4 astrocytoma that was IDH1-mutant, with loss of nuclear ATRX. In germline, CDR1 is MRHNA, CDR2 SNTAGT. V gave up 3 bases and J gave up 4 bases, with 12 bases separating them. The CDR3 consists of 14 residues. The TCR originated in a woman aged 40 to 50 with glioma. Some clones in this sample may be carry-over from other donors' samples. Sequencing used PBMCs, obtained from a glioma patient whose treatment included an IDH1 peptide vaccine. This chain links TRBV6-4 with TRBJ1-2; tentative D call: TRBD1 (5 bases). The CDR3 here is CASSEFIGAYGYTF. CDR3 coding DNA: TGTGCCAGCAGTGAATTTATCGGGGCCTATGGCTACACCTTC.